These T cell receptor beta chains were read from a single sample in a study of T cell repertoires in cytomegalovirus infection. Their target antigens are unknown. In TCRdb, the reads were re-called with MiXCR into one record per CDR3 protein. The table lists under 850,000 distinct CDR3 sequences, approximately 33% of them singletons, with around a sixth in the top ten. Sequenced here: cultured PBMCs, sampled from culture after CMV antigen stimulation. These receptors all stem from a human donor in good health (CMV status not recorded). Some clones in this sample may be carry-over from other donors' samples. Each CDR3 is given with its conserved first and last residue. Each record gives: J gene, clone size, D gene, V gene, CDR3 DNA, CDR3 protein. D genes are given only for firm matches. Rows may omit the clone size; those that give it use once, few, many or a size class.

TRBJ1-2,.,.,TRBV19,TGTGCCAGTAGTATGCCAGGGAAGCTTTTCAGCTACACCTTC,CASSMPGKLFSYTF
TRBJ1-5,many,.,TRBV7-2,TGTGCCAGCAGTGTTTTGAATCAGCCCCAGCATTTT,CASSVLNQPQHF
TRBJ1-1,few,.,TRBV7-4,TGTGCCAGCAGCTGGGGGGCAGCCGAAGCTTTCTTT,CASSWGAAEAFF
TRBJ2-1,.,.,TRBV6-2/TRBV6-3,TGTGCCAGCAGGGCGGGGTACAATGAGCAGTTCTTC,CASRAGYNEQFF
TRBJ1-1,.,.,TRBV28,TGTGCCAGCAGAAGGGACGGAGCTAACACTGAAGCTTTCTTT,CASRRDGANTEAFF
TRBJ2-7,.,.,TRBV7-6,TGTGCCAGCAGCTTAGCCACAGGGTACGAGCAGTACTTC,CASSLATGYEQYF
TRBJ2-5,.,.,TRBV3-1,TGTGCCAGCTGCTCCTCTCCCCGGAGCCCAGAGACCCAGTACTTC,CASCSSPRSPETQYF
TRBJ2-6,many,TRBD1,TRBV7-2,TGTGCCAGCAGCCCGGTACAGGGGTACGCCTCTGGGGCCAACGTCCTGACTTTC,CASSPVQGYASGANVLTF
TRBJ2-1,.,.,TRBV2,TGTGCCAGCAGGGGGGAAACCTACAATGAGCAGTTCTTC,CASRGETYNEQFF
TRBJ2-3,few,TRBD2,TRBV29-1,TGCAGCGCTAGCGGGGACGTAGATACGCAGTATTTT,CSASGDVDTQYF
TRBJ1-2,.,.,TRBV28,TGTGCCAGCAAACTTCTTCAGGGGATTAATGGCTACACCTTC,CASKLLQGINGYTF
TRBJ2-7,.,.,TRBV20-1,TGCAGTGCCAGAAGGCCGGGCTCACCCTACGAGCAGTACTTC,CSARRPGSPYEQYF
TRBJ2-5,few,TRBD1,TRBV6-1,TGTGCCAGCAGTGAAGAACGGACAGGGGGGTACCAAGAGACCCAGTACTTC,CASSEERTGGYQETQYF
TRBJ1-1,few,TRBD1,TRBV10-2,TGCGCCAGCGGACAGGGGGTGACTGAAGCTTTCTTT,CASGQGVTEAFF
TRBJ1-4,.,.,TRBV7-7,TGTGCCAGCAGCCCCGGACCCCGGGGGAATGAAAAACTGTTTTTT,CASSPGPRGNEKLFF
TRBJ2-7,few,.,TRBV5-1,TGCGCCAGCAGGTTGAGTTTAGGGCCAGGCGAGCAGTACTTC,CASRLSLGPGEQYF
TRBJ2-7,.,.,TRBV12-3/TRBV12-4,TGTGCCAGCAGTTTATTTTCGACAGGGCGGGGCGAGCAGTACTTC,CASSLFSTGRGEQYF
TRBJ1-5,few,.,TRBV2,TGTGCCAGCTCGGAACAGGTTAGCAATCAGCCCCAGCATTTT,CASSEQVSNQPQHF
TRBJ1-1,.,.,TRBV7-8,TGTGCCAGCAGCCAAGATCGGGACGCTGAAGCTTTCTTT,CASSQDRDAEAFF
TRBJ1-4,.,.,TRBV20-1,TGCAGTGCTAGACCCCCCGGGACGTATAATGAAAAACTGTTTTTT,CSARPPGTYNEKLFF
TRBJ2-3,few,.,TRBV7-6,TGTGCCAGCAGCCCCCGGGGATGGGCGGATACGCAGTATTTT,CASSPRGWADTQYF
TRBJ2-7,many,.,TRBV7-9,TGTGCCAGCAGCGAGGGAGGCAGCTCCTACGAGCAGTACTTC,CASSEGGSSYEQYF
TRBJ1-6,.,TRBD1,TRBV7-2,TGTGCCAGCAGCCTCAGGGGGATTGGGGGTTCACCCCTCCACTTT,CASSLRGIGGSPLHF
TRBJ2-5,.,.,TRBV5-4,TGTGCCAGCAGCAAAGGATCCGAGGTCATGACCCAGTACTTC,CASSKGSEVMTQYF
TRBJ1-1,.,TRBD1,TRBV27,TGTGCCAGCAGTTCAAACCCATTGGACAGGGAAGGGGGCACTGAAGCTTTCTTT,CASSSNPLDREGGTEAFF
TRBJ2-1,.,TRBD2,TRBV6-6,TGTGCCAGCAGTTCTACGGAGGGACTAGCGGGAGTATTGAACAATGAGCAGTTCTTC,CASSSTEGLAGVLNNEQFF
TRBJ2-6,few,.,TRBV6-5,TGTGCCAGCAGTCCCCGTACCGGTAGGGGGGCCAACGTCCTGACTTTC,CASSPRTGRGANVLTF
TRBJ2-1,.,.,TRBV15,TGTGCCACCAGCCCACGTCGGAGCAGGATTTACAATGAGCAGTTCTTC,CATSPRRSRIYNEQFF
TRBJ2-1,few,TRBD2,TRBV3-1,TGTGCCAGCAGGGGTGGGACTAGCGGCCGGAGCTCCTACAATGAGCAGTTCTTC,CASRGGTSGRSSYNEQFF
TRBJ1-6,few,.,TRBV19,TGTGCCAGTGAAGGGGGCTATAATTCACCCCTCCACTTT,CASEGGYNSPLHF
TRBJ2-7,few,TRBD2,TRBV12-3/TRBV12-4,TGTGCCAGCAGTTTTCGACTAGCGGGGATATCCTACGAGCAGTACTTC,CASSFRLAGISYEQYF
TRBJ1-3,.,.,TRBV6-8,TGTGCCAGCGGGAAACAGGGAGGCGGAAACACCATATATTTT,CASGKQGGGNTIYF
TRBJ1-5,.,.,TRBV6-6,TGTGCCAGCAGTGCCGACATCCACCAGCATTTT,CASSADIHQHF
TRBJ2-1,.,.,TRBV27,TGTGCCAGCACCCCTGGAGGGGGGAGTCGGTACAATGAGCAGTTCTTC,CASTPGGGSRYNEQFF
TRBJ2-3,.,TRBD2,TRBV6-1,TGTGCCAGCAGTGTGGCTAGCGGGGGTTGGGCAGATACGCAGTATTTT,CASSVASGGWADTQYF
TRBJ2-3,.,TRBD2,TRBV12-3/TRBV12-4,TGTGCCAGCAGTCCCAGCGGGAGGGGCCCAGATACGCAGTATTTT,CASSPSGRGPDTQYF
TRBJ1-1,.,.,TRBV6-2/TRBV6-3,TGTGCCAGCAGTTACTCTGGAGGGAGCACTGAAGCTTTCTTT,CASSYSGGSTEAFF
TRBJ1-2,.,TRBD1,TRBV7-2,TGTGCCAGCAGCACGGCCGACAGGGATGGCTACACCTTC,CASSTADRDGYTF
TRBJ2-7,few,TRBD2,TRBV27,TGTGCCAGCGGAAGCGGGGGATCCTACGAGCAGTACTTC,CASGSGGSYEQYF
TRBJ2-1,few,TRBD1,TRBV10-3,TGTGCCATCAGTGAGTCGTGGGACAGGAACTACAATGAGCAGTTCTTC,CAISESWDRNYNEQFF
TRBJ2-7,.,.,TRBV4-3,TGCGCCAGCAGCCAAGATCAGGCAGCCTACGAGCAGTACTTC,CASSQDQAAYEQYF
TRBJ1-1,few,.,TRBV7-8,TGTGCCAGCAGCGAGAGGGCCGATGAAGCTTTCTTT,CASSERADEAFF
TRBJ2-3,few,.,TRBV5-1,TGCGCCAGCACTTATCCCACCACAGATACGCAGTATTTT,CASTYPTTDTQYF
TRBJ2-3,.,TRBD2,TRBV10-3,TGTGCCATCGGGGCGGGGGTCACAGATACGCAGTATTTT,CAIGAGVTDTQYF
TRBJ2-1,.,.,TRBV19,TGTGCCAGTAGTATAAGCCCCGGGAGCTACAATGAGCAGTTCTTC,CASSISPGSYNEQFF
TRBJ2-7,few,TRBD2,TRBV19,TGTGCCAGTAGTATAGATATAAGCGGGACCCTCCGACCCTACGAGCAGTACTTC,CASSIDISGTLRPYEQYF
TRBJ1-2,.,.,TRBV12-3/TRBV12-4,TGTGCCAGCAGTTTATCCCGAGGGATGGGCTACACCTTC,CASSLSRGMGYTF
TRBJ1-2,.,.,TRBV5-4,TGTGCCAGCAGCTTTGTCGGTACGGGTAACTATGGCTACACCTTC,CASSFVGTGNYGYTF
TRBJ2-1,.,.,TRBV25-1,TGTGCCAGCAGTGAACGACGAGCCTACAATGAGCAGTTCTTC,CASSERRAYNEQFF
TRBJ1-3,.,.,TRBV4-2,TGTGCCAGCAGCCCCTTGTTGGAAACTGGAAACACCATATATTTT,CASSPLLETGNTIYF
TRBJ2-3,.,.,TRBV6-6,TGTGCCAGCAGTTACCGTACGACAGATACGCAGTATTTT,CASSYRTTDTQYF
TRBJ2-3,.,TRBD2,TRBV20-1,TGCAGTGCTAGAGCTAGCGGGGGAGGAGATACGCAGTATTTT,CSARASGGGDTQYF
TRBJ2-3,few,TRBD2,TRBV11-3,TGTGCCAGCGGTAGCGGGGACACAGATACGCAGTATTTT,CASGSGDTDTQYF